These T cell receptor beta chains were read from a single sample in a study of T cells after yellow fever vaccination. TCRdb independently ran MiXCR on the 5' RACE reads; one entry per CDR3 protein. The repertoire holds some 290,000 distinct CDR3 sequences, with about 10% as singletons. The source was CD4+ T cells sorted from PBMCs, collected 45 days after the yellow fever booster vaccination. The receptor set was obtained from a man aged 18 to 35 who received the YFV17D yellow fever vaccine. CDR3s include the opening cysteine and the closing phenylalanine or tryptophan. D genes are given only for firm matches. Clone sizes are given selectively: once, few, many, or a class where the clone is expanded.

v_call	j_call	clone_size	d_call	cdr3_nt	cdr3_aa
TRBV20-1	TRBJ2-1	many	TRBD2	TGCAGTGCTCCCTTAGCGGGGGGTCTCCTGGGTGAGCAGTTCTTC	CSAPLAGGLLGEQFF
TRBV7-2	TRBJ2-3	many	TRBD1	TGTGCCAGCAGACGAACCGGGACAGGGGGAGATACGCAGTATTTT	CASRRTGTGGDTQYF
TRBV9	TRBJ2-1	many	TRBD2	TGTGCCAGCAGCGGGACTAGCGGGGAACAAGGCCTTGATGAGCAGTTCTTC	CASSGTSGEQGLDEQFF
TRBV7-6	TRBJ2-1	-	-	TGTGCCAGCAGCTTAGAGCCGGCGAGCTCCTACAATGAGCAGTTCTTC	CASSLEPASSYNEQFF
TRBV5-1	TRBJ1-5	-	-	TGCGCCAGCAGCCCGGTGGGGGTCGAGGATCAGCCCCAGCATTTT	CASSPVGVEDQPQHF
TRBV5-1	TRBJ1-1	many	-	TGCGCCAGCAGTCTGGACGGTTCCACTGAAGCTTTCTTT	CASSLDGSTEAFF
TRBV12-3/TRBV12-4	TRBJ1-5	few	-	TGTGCCAGCAGTTTAGGGGGCAATGGGCAGCCCCAGCATTTT	CASSLGGNGQPQHF
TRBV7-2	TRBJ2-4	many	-	TGTGCCAGCAGCTCAGGGAACATTCAGTACTTC	CASSSGNIQYF
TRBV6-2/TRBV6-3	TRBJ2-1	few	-	TGTGCCAGCCAAAGCCGGGGGCGGATGAACAATGAGCAGTTCTTC	CASQSRGRMNNEQFF
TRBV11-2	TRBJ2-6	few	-	TGTGCCAGCAGCTTACAGTCAGGGGGAGGTGGGGCCAACGTCCTGACTTTC	CASSLQSGGGGANVLTF
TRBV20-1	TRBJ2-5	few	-	TGCAGTGCTAGGCCGGGGTGGGGCTTCCAAGAGACCCAGTACTTC	CSARPGWGFQETQYF
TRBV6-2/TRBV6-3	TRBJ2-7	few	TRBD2	TGTGCCAGCAGGGGGACTAGCGGTCTCGAGCAGTACTTC	CASRGTSGLEQYF
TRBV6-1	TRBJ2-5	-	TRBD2	TGTGCCAGCCGGGCGCCTGGGACTAGCGGGGGCCTCAGGTGGGAGACCCAGTACTTC	CASRAPGTSGGLRWETQYF
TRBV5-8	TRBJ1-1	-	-	TGTGCCAGCACCTTTAGTGACATGAACACTGAAGCTTTCTTT	CASTFSDMNTEAFF
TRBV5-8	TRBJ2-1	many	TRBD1	TGTGCCAGCAGCCTGGGACAGGGGGTCCACAATGAGCAGTTCTTC	CASSLGQGVHNEQFF
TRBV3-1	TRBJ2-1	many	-	TGTGCCAGCAGCCAAGCGGTTCGTGAGCAGTTCTTC	CASSQAVREQFF
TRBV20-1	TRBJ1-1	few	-	TGCAGTGCTAGAGAAGGGGGGAACACTGAAGCTTTCTTT	CSAREGGNTEAFF
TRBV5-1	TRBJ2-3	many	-	TGCGCCAGCAGCTTGGACCTGGGGGAAAGGGATACGCAGTATTTT	CASSLDLGERDTQYF
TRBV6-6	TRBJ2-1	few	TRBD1	TGTGCCAGCGGACCAACAGGGGCCCATGAGCAGTTCTTC	CASGPTGAHEQFF
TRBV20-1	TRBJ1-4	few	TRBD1	TGCAGTGCTATGACAGGGGTTAGTGAAAAACTGTTTTTT	CSAMTGVSEKLFF
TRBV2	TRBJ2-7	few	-	TGTGCCAGCAGTAGGACCGAGGACGAGCAGTACTTC	CASSRTEDEQYF
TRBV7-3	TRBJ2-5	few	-	TGTGCCAGCAGCCTCGGGTACGCAGAGACCCAGTACTTC	CASSLGYAETQYF
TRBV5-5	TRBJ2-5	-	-	TGTGCCAGCAGCTCCCAGCCCCCCCTCGATGAGACCCAGTACTTC	CASSSQPPLDETQYF
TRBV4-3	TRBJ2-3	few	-	TGCGCCAGCAGCCAAGATTACGGGGCAGGAGATACGCAGTATTTT	CASSQDYGAGDTQYF
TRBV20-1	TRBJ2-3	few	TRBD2	TGCAGTGCCCGGCCAGGGATTCAGGCGGGGGGGGCAGATACGCAGTATTTT	CSARPGIQAGGADTQYF
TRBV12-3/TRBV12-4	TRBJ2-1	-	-	TGTGCCAGCAGTTTAGGATTCGGTGACAGAGAGCAGTTCTTC	CASSLGFGDREQFF
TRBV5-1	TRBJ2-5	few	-	TGCGCCAGCAGCTTGGACAGGGTGACGCTGGAGACCCAGTACTTC	CASSLDRVTLETQYF
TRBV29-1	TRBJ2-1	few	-	TGCAGCGCCAGTTGGAATGAGCAGTTCTTC	CSASWNEQFF
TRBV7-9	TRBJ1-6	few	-	TGTGCCAGCAGCCGCGAATATAATTCACCCCTCCACTTT	CASSREYNSPLHF
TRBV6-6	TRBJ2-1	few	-	TGTGCCAGCAGTCCCAGGGTACCATCCTACAATGAGCAGTTCTTC	CASSPRVPSYNEQFF
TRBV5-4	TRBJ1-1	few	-	TGTGCCAGCAGCTTACAGGGTCCCCCTGAAGCTTTCTTT	CASSLQGPPEAFF
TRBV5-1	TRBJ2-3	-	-	TGCGCCAGCACGAACTACGGAACAGATACGCAGTATTTT	CASTNYGTDTQYF
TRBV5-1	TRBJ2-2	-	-	TGCGCCAGCAGAACGACAACAGACACCGGGGAGCTGTTTTTT	CASRTTTDTGELFF
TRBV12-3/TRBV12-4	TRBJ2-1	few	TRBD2	TGTGCCAGCAGCGGACTAGCGGGAGGGAATGAGCAGTTCTTC	CASSGLAGGNEQFF
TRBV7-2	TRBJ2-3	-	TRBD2	TGTGCCAGCAGCCCTTCTAGCGGGGTGAGATCGGATACGCAGTATTTT	CASSPSSGVRSDTQYF
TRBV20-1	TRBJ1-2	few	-	TGCAGTGCTAGACTCCAAGGTCTCGATGGCTACACCTTC	CSARLQGLDGYTF
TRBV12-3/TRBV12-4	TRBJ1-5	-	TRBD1	TGTGCCAGCATTCAGACAGGGGGCAATCAGCCCCAGCATTTT	CASIQTGGNQPQHF
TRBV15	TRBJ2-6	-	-	TGTGCCACCAGCAGAGATCCCGGGGCCAACGTCCTGACTTTC	CATSRDPGANVLTF
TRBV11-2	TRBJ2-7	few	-	TGTGCCAGCAGCTCCTCCGGGACACTTCACTACGAGCAGTACTTC	CASSSSGTLHYEQYF
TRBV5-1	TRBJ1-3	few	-	TGCGCCAGCAGCTCACTGGGGGCTGGAAACACCATATATTTT	CASSSLGAGNTIYF
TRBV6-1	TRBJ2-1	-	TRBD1	TGTGCCAGCAGTGTACCGGGACAGGGGACAGCTGAGCAGTTCTTC	CASSVPGQGTAEQFF
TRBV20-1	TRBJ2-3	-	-	TGCAGTGCTGATGAGAGGACAGATACGCAGTATTTT	CSADERTDTQYF
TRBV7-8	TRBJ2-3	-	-	TGTGCCAGCAGCTTAGGTTGGGGATTGAGCACAGATACGCAGTATTTT	CASSLGWGLSTDTQYF
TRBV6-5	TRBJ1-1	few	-	TGTGCCAGCAGTAAGCACTGGGACCCTCGGAGGAACACTGAAGCTTTCTTT	CASSKHWDPRRNTEAFF
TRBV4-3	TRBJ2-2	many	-	TGCGCCAGCAGCCAAGAACCCCCCGCAGGGGCTTGGACCGGGGAGCTGTTTTTT	CASSQEPPAGAWTGELFF